The present TCR beta chain was sequenced within a study of blood T cell repertoires in COVID-19. Study as a whole: PBMCs, B-cell-depleted T cells, or T cells provided the cDNA or gDNA that made up the material.

In the source study's methods: Estimated nucleated cell counts came from reference gene primer amplification. TCRdb's copy holds only in-frame clones and misses some; the assay was immunoSEQ multiplex PCR. The V and J calls and clone size are taken from that table; D and trimming were inferred from the DNA. The sample lists 400,000 to 450,000 clones, roughly 90% occurring once. Germline lookup yields CDR1 LNHDA and CDR2 SQIVND (reference sequence). Deletions cut 2 bases from V and 3 bases from J, with 22 bases between. This CDR3 is 18 amino acids long. Enrolled during active infection, Seattle patients were then followed longitudinally.

This clonotype originated in a man between 18 and 35 years old with COVID-19, enrolled during active disease. The chain carries TRBV19 and TRBJ1-1, with a weak D call TRBD1 (6 bases). Material: peripheral blood. The CDR3 region has the DNA TGTGCCAGTAGTATAAGTCCCCTTGGGGGCCGAGAGGACACTGAAGCTTTCTTT. It is translated as CASSISPLGGREDTEAFF.